This T cell receptor (beta chain) was obtained from a study of vaccination effects on CD4 cells after COVID-19. Turning to the study itself: Expansion of antigen-specific CD4+ T cells with viral peptide pools was carried out by the ViraFEST assay before sequencing. Post-vaccine sampling occurred a median 72 days after the second dose.

The authors isolated CD4+ T cells after around nine days of culture. Subjects were given two BNT162b2 or mRNA-1273 vaccine doses. Negative nucleocapsid antibody tests before and after vaccination confirmed no previous SARS-CoV-2 infection. Germline CDR1 reads KGHSH; CDR2 reads LQKENI. Trimming removed 4 bases at V and 4 bases at J, with 8 bases between. CDR3 length: 13 residues. Produced via immunoSEQ multiplex PCR; TCRdb's table is partial and in-frame only. The sample yields 70,000 or so clones, around 69% seen once. To note about this clone: Its specificity is unknown.

This clonotype originated in a human donor who received a COVID-19 vaccine. The V call is TRBV18, the J call TRBJ1-5, with D tentatively TRBD1 (6 bases). Sample: CD4+ T cells from PBMCs cultured without peptide, taken after COVID-19 vaccination. In DNA, the CDR3 is TGTGCCAGCTCACGACAGGATAATCAGCCCCAGCATTTT. It translates to CASSRQDNQPQHF.